This TCR beta chain was identified in a study of blood T cell repertoires in COVID-19. Study overall: Sites in the United States, Italy and Spain provided acute and convalescent COVID-19 samples. PBMCs, B-cell-depleted T cells, or T cells were the source of the cDNA or gDNA that made up the material.

In its sample, this clone was seen a few times. Per germline, CDR1 SGHRS and CDR2 YFSETQ. V lost 5 bases and J 7 bases, leaving 13 bases between the germline ends. The CDR3 consists of 13 residues. As originally analysed: By means of reference gene primer amplification, nucleated cell counts were estimated. The data were produced by immunoSEQ multiplex PCR, yet TCRdb's version contains in-frame clones alone and is incomplete. V, J and clone size are taken as reported in that table, and D and trimming were inferred from the DNA itself. This table has under 300,000 clones, about 85% appearing once. The chain carries TRBV5-1 and TRBJ2-1; a possible D gene is TRBD1 (6 bases). The clonotype originates from a human donor in a cohort sampled during active COVID-19. The sequenced material came from peripheral blood. The CDR3 DNA reads TGCGCCAGCAGTTCACAGGGATTTAATGAGCAGTTCTTC. This gives the protein CASSSQGFNEQFF.